The present T cell receptor beta chain was sequenced within a study of early T cells in non-severe SARS-CoV-2 infection. Per the germline V gene, CDR1 is LNHDA and CDR2 is SQIVND (reference sequence). V trimming: 7 bases; J trimming: 7 bases; junction bases outside the gene matches: 9. This CDR3 has 13 residues. A single record per CDR3 protein comes from TCRdb applying MiXCR to the 5' RACE reads. The repertoire has about 80,000 distinct CDR3 sequences, 5.5% to 7.5% of them found once; the top ten carry roughly 8%. The TCR comes from an adult who was a healthcare worker with PCR-confirmed SARS-CoV-2 infection or an uninfected control (not recorded which). The rearrangement joins TRBV19 to TRBJ1-2; 7 nucleotides agree with TRBD1. Sequenced: whole blood. This CDR3 reads CASTAGTASGYTF. CDR3 DNA: TGTGCCAGTACCGCAGGGACAGCGAGTGGCTACACCTTC.